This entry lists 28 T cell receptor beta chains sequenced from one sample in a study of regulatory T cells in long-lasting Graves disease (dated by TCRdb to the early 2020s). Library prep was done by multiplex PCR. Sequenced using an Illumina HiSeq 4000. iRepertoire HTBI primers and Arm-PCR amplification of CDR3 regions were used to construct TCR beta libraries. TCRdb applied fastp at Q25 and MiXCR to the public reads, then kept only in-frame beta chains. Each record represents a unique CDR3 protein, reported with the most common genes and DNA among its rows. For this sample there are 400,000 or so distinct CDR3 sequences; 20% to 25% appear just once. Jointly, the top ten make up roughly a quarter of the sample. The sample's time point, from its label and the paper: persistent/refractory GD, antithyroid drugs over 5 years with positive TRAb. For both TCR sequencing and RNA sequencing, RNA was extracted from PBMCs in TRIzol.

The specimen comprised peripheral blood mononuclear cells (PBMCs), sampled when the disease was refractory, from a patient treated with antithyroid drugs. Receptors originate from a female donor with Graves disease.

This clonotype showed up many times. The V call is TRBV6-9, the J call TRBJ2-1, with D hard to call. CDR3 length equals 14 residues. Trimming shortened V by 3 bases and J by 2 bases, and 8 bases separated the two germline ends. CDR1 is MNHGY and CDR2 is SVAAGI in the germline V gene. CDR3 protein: CASSYSSAYNEQFF. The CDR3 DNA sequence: TGTGCCAGCAGTTACAGCAGTGCCTACAATGAGCAGTTCTTC.

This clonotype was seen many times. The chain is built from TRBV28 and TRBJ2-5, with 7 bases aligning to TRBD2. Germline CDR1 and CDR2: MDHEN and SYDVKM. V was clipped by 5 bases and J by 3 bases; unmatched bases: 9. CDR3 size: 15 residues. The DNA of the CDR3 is TGTGCCAGCAGTCCCCCACTAGCGCGAGAAGAGACCCAGTACTTC. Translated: CASSPPLAREETQYF.

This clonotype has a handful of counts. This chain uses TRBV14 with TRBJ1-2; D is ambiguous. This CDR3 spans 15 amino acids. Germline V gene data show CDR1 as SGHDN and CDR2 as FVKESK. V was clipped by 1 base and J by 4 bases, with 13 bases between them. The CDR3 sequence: CASSQVGGGIYGYTF. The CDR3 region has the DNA TGTGCCAGCAGCCAAGTAGGTGGTGGGATCTATGGCTACACCTTC.

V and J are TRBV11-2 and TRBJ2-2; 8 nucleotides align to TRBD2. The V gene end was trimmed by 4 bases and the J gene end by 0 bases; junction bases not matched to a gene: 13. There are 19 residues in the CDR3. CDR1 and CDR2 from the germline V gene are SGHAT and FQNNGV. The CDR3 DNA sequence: TGTGCCAGCAGCTCCCGGAGGGTAGCGGGATTACCGAACACCGGGGAGCTGTTTTTT. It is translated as CASSSRRVAGLPNTGELFF.

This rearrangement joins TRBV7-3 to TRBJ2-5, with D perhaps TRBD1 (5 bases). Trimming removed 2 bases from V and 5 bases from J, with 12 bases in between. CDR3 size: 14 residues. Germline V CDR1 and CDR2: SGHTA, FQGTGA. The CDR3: CASSLVPGSETQYF. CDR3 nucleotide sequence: TGTGCCAGCAGCTTAGTCCCAGGGTCGGAGACCCAGTACTTC.

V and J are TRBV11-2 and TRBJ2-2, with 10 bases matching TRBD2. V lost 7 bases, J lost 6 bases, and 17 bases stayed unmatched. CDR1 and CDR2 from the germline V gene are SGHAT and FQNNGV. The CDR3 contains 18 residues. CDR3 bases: TGTGCCAGCACACAGCGAGCGGGAGGGCATCAGACCGCCGGGGAGCTGTTTTTT. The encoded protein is CASTQRAGGHQTAGELFF.

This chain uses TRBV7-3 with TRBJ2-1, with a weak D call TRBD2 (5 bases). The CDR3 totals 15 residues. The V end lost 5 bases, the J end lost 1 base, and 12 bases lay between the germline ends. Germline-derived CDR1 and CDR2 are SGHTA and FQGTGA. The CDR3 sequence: CASSLNSASYNEQFF. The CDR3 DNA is TGTGCCAGCAGCCTAAATAGCGCGTCCTACAATGAGCAGTTCTTC.

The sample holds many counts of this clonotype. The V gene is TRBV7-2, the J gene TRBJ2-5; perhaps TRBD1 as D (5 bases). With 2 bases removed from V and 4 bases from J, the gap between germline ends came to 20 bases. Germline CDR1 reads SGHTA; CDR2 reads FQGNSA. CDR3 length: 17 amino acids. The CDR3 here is CASSLITGAANLETQYF. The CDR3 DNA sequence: TGTGCCAGCAGCTTAATAACTGGGGCAGCGAATCTAGAGACCCAGTACTTC.

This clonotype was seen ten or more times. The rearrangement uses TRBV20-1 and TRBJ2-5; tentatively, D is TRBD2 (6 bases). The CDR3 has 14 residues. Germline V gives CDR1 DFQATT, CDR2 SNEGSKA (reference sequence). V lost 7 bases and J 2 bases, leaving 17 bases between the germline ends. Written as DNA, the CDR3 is TGCAGTGTTGGGGGGTTTCAGTCTCAAGAGACCCAGTACTTC. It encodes CSVGGFQSQETQYF.

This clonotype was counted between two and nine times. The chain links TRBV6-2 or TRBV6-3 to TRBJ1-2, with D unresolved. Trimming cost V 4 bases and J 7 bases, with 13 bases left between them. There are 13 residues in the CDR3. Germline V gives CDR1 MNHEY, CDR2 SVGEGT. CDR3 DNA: TGTGCCAGCAGTTCTCAAACTCCTGTTGGCTACACCTTC. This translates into CASSSQTPVGYTF.

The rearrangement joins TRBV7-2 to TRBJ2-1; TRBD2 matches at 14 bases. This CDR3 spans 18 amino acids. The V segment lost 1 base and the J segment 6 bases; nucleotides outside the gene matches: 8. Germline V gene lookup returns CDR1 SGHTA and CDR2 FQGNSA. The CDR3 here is CASSLVRTSGRFGNEQFF. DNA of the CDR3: TGTGCCAGCAGCTTAGTGAGGACTAGCGGGAGGTTCGGCAATGAGCAGTTCTTC.

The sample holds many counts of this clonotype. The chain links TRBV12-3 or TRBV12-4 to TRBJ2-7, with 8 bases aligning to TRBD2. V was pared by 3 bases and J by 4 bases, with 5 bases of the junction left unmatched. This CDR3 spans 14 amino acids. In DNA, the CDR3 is TGTGCCAGCAGTTTGCGGCAGCGGGGGTACGAGCAGTACTTC. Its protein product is CASSLRQRGYEQYF.

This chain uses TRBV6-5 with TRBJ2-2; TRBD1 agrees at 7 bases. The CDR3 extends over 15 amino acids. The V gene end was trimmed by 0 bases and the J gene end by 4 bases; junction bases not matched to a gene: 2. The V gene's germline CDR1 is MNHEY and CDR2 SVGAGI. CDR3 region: CASSYSGQTTGELFF. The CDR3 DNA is TGTGCCAGCAGTTACTCGGGACAGACCACCGGGGAGCTGTTTTTT.

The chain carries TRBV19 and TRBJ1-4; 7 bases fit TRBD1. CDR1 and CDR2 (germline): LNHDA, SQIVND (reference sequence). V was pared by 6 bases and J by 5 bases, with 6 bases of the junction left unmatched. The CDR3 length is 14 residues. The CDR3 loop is CASSGTAPNEKLFF. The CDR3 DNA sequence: TGTGCCAGTAGCGGGACAGCACCCAATGAAAAACTGTTTTTT.

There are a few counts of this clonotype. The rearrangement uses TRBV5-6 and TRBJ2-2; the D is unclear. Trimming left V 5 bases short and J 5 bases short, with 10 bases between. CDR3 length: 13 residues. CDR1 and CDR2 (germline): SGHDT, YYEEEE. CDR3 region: CASRNGITGELFF. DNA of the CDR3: TGTGCCAGCAGGAATGGAATAACCGGGGAGCTGTTTTTT.

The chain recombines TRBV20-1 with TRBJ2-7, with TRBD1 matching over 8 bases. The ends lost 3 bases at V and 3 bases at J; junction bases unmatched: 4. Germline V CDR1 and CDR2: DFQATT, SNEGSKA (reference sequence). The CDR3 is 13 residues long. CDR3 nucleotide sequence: TGCAGTGCTAGGGCAGGGGGCAACTACGAGCAGTACTTC. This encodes CSARAGGNYEQYF.

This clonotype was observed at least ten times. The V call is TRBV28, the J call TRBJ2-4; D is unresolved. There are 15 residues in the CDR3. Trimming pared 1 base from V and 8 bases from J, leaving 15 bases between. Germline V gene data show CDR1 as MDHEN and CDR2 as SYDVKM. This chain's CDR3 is CASSLYMGFLDIQYF. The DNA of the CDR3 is TGTGCCAGCAGTTTATATATGGGATTTTTGGACATTCAGTACTTC.

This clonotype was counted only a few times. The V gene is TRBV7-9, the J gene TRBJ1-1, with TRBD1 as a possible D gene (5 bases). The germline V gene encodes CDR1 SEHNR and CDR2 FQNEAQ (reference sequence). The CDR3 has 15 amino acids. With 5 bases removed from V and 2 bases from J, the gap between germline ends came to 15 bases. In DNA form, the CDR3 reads TGTGCCAGCAGCCCGCGGGCAGGGATCAACACTGAAGCTTTCTTT. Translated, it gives CASSPRAGINTEAFF.

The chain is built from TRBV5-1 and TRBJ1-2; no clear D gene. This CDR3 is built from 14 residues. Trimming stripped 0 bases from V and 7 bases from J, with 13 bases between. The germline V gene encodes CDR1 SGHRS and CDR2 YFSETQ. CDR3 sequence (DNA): TGCGCCAGCAGCTTGGACCCAAGAAGCTCTGGCTACACCTTC. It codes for CASSLDPRSSGYTF.

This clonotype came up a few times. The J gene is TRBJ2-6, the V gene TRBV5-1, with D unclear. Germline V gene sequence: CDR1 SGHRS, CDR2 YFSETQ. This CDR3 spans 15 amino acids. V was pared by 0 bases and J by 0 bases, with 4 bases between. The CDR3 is CASSLESSGANVLTF. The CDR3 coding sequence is TGCGCCAGCAGCTTGGAGAGCTCTGGGGCCAACGTCCTGACTTTC.

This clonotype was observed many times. The CDR3 sequence: CSAYRATLTF. CDR3 bases: TGCAGTGCTTACAGGGCTACCCTAACCTTC. The chain carries TRBV20-1 and TRBJ1-2; TRBD1 might be the D (6 bases). The V end lost 5 bases, the J end lost 14 bases, and 15 bases lay between the germline ends. The CDR3 runs to 10 residues. From germline, CDR1 is DFQATT and CDR2 SNEGSKA (reference sequence).

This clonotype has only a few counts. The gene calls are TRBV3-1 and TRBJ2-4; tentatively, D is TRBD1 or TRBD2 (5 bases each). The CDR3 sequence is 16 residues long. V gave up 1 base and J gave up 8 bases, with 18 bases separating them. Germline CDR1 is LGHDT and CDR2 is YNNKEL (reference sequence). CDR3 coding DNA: TGTGCCAGCAGCCAAGGGCGTCTTTCAGGGAGAGACATTCAGTACTTC. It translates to CASSQGRLSGRDIQYF.

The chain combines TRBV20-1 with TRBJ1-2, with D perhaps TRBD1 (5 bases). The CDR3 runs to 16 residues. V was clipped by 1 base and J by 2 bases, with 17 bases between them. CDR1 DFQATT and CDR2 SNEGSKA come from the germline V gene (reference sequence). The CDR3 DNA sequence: TGCAGTGCTAGAGCGTATTATAGGGACGGGAACTATGGCTACACCTTC. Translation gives CSARAYYRDGNYGYTF.

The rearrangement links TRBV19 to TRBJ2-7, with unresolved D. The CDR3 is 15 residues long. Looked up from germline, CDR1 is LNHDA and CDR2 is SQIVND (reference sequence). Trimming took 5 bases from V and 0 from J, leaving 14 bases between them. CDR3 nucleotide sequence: TGTGCCAGTAGTTTCCTCCGCGGTGACTCCTACGAGCAGTACTTC. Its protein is CASSFLRGDSYEQYF.

This chain's CDR3 is CASSGRTGIMNTEAFF. For the CDR3, the DNA is TGTGCCAGCAGCGGGCGGACAGGGATCATGAACACTGAAGCTTTCTTT. This sequence joins TRBV5-4 and TRBJ1-1, with TRBD1 matching over 8 bases. Trimming cost V 4 bases and J 0 bases; bases outside gene matches: 8. CDR1 SGHNT and CDR2 YYREEE come from the germline V gene (reference sequence). This CDR3 has 16 amino acids.

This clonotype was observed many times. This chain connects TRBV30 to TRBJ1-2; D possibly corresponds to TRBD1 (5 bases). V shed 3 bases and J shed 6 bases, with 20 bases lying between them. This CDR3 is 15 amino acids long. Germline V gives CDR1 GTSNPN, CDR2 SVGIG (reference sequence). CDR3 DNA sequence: TGTGCCTGGAGCTACGCCGCAGCAGGGACGGATGGCTACACCTTC. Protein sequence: CAWSYAAAGTDGYTF.

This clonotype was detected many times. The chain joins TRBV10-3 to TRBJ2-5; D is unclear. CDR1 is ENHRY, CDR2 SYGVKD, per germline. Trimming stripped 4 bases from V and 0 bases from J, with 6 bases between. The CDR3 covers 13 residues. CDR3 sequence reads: CAISVDYQETQYF. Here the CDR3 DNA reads TGTGCCATCAGTGTAGACTACCAAGAGACCCAGTACTTC.

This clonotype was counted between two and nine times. CDR3 in DNA: TGCAGCGTTCTGCCAGTGAACACTGAAGCTTTCTTT. It codes for CSVLPVNTEAFF. The chain is built from TRBV29-1 and TRBJ1-1, with D unclear. Germline loops: CDR1 SQVTM, CDR2 ANQGSEA. The CDR3 has 12 amino acids. V gave up 5 bases and J gave up 0 bases, with 7 bases separating them. Using reference TRBV29-1 and TRBJ1-1 for the parts outside the CDR3, the full variable domain is SAVISQKPSRDICQRGTSLTIQCQVDSQVTMMFWYRQQPGQSLTLIATANQGSEATYESGFVIDKFPISRPNLTFSTLTVSNMSPEDSSIYLCSVLPVNTEAFFGQGTRLTVV.